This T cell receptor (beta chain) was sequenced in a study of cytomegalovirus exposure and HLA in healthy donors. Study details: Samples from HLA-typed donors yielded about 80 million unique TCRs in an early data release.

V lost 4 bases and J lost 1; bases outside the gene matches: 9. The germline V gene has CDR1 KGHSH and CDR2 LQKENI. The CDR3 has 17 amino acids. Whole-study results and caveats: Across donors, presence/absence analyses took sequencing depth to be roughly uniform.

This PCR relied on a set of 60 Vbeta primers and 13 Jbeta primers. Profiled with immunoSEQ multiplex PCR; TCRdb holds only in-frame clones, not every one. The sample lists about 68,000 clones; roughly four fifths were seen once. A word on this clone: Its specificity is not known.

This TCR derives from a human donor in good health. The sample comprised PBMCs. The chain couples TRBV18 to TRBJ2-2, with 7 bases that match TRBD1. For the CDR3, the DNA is TGTGCCAGCTCACGAAGCTTGACAGGGTTGAACACCGGGGAGCTGTTTTTT. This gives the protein CASSRSLTGLNTGELFF. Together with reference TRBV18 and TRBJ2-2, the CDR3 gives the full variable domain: NAGVMQNPRHLVRRRGQEARLRCSPMKGHSHVYWYRQLPEEGLKFMVYLQKENIIDESGMPKERFSAEFPKEGPSILRIQQVVRGDSAAYFCASSRSLTGLNTGELFFGEGSRLTVL.